Below, one TCR beta chain is given with its context. Its antigen is not identified. These data come from a study of T cells in localized non-small cell lung cancer. Study-wide points: Sequence data derive from only one tumor region, so heterogeneity remains possible. Highest T cell clonality was seen in uninvolved adjacent lung, surpassing that measured in tumor. Among blood samples, higher T cell density accompanied longer overall survival.

This CDR3 comprises 16 residues. V lost 3 bases to trimming and J lost 2 bases; unmatched junction nucleotides: 4. Germline assignment: CDR1 SGHNT and CDR2 YENEEA. Some clones are missing from TCRdb's copy, which holds only in-frame ones; the method was immunoSEQ multiplex PCR. The data show around 79,000 clones, with over 70% seen just once and about a fifth held by the top ten. The source of this sequence is a man between 40 and 70 years old with stage II squamous cell lung carcinoma. The rearrangement uses TRBV11-3 and TRBJ2-3; 11 positions match TRBD1. Sequenced material: PBMCs, taken before any cancer treatment. DNA of the CDR3: TGTGCCAGCAGCTTCCGGGACAGGGGGAACACAGATACGCAGTATTTT. It is translated as CASSFRDRGNTDTQYF.